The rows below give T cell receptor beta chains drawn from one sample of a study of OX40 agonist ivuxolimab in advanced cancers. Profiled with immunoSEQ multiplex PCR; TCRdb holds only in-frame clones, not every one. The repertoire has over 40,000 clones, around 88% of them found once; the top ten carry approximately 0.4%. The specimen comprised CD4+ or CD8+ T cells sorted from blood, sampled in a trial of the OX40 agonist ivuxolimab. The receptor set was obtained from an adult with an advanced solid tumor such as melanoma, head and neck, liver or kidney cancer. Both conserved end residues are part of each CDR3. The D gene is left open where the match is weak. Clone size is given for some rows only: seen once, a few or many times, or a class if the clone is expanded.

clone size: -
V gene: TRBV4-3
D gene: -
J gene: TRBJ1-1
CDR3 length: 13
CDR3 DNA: TGCGCCAGCAGCCTCCAGGGACTAGGTGAAGCTTTCTTT
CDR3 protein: CASSLQGLGEAFF

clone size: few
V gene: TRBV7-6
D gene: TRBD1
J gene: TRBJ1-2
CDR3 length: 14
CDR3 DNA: TGTGCCAGCAGCTCCTTAACAGGGGGCAGAGGCTACACCTTC
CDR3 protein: CASSSLTGGRGYTF

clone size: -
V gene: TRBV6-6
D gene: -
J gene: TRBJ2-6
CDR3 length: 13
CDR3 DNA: TGTGCCAGCAGTGCCTCCGGGGCCAACGTCCTGACTTTC
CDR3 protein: CASSASGANVLTF

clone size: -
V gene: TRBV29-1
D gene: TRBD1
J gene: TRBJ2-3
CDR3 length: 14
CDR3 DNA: TGCAGCGCCGGCTGGACAGGCTGGGGAGATACGCAGTATTTT
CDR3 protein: CSAGWTGWGDTQYF

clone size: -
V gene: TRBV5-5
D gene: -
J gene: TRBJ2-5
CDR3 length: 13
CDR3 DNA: TGTGCCAGCAGCTTGGGGATAAAAGAGACCCAGTACTTC
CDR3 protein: CASSLGIKETQYF

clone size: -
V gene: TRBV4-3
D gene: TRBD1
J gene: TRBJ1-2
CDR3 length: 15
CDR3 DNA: TGCGCCAGCAGCCCGGACAGGATTAACAACTATGGCTACACCTTC
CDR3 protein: CASSPDRINNYGYTF

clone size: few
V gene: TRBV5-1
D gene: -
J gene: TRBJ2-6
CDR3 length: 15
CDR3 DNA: TGCGCCAGCAATACGGGAGACTCTGGGGCCAACGTCCTGACTTTC
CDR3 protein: CASNTGDSGANVLTF

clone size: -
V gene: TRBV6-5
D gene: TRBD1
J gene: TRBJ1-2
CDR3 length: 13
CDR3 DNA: TGTGCCACCGGACAGGGTACTAACTATGGCTACACCTTC
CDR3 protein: CATGQGTNYGYTF

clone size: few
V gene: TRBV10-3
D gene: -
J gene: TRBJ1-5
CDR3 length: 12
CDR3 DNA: TGTGCCATCAGTGCGGAGAATCAGCCCCAGCATTTT
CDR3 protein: CAISAENQPQHF

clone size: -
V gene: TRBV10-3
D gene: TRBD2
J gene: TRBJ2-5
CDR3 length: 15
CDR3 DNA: TGTGCCATCAGTGACGCGGGAGGGATAGGGGAGACCCAGTACTTC
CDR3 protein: CAISDAGGIGETQYF

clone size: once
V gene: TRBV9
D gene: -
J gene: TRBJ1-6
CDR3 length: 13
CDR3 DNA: TGTGCCAGCAGCTTTAGGCTAAATTCACCCCTCCACTTT
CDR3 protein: CASSFRLNSPLHF

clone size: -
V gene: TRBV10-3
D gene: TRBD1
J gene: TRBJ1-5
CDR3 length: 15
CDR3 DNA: TGTGCCATCAGTGAGGCAGGGGGTGGGAATCAGCCCCAGCATTTT
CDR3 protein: CAISEAGGGNQPQHF

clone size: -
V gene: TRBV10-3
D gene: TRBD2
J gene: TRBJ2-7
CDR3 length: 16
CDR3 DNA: TGTGCCATCAGTGAGTCAGGTGGGAGGGCCCCCTACGAGCAGTACTTC
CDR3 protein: CAISESGGRAPYEQYF

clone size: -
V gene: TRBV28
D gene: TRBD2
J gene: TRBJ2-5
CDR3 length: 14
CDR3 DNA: TGTGCCAGCGGGAGCGGGGGGGCACTCGAGACCCAGTACTTC
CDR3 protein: CASGSGGALETQYF

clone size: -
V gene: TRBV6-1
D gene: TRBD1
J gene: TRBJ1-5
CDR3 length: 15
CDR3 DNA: TGTGCCAGCAGTGAAGAGACAGGGGGCAATCAGCCCCAGCATTTT
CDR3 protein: CASSEETGGNQPQHF

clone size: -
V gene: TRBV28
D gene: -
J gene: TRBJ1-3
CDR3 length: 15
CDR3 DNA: TGTGCCAGCAGTTTGTGGCGGGGGCAAGGAAACACCATATATTTT
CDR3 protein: CASSLWRGQGNTIYF

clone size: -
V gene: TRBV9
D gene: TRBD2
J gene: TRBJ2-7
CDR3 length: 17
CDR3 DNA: TGTGCCAGCAGCGTTGGACTAGCGGGAGCGAGCTCCTACGAGCAGTACTTC
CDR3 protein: CASSVGLAGASSYEQYF

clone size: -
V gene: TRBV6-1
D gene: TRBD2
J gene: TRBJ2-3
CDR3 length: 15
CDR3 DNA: TGTGCCAGCAGCGCGACTAGCGCGCGCACAGATACGCAGTATTTT
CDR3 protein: CASSATSARTDTQYF

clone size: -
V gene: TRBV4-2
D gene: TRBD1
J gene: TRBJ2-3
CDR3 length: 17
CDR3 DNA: TGTGCCAGCAGCCAAGTATACGGACAGGGGGTGACAGATACGCAGTATTTT
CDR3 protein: CASSQVYGQGVTDTQYF

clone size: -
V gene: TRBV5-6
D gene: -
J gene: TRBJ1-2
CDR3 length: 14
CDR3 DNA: TGTGCCAGCAGCTCGCCGACAGATAACTATGGCTACACCTTC
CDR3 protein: CASSSPTDNYGYTF

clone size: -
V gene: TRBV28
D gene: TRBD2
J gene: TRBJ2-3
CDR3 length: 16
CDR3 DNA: TGTGCCAGTCTTCTTCCCACTAGCGCCGTCACAGATACGCAGTATTTT
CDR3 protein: CASLLPTSAVTDTQYF

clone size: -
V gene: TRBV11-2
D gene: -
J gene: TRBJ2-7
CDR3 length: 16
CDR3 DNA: TGTGCCAGCAGCTCCCCCCGCCACAGGGGAGGTTACGAGCAGTACTTC
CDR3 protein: CASSSPRHRGGYEQYF

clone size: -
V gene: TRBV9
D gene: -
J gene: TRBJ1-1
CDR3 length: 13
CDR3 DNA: TGTGCCAGCAGCGTCGCCAGAGGGGCTGAAGCTTTCTTT
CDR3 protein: CASSVARGAEAFF

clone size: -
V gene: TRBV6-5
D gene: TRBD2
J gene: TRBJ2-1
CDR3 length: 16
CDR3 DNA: TGTGCCAGCAGTTTTAGCGGGAGAAGCTCCTACAATGAGCAGTTCTTC
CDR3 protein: CASSFSGRSSYNEQFF

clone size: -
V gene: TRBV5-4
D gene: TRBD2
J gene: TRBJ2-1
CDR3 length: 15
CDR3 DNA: TGTGCCAGCAGCCTGACTAGCGGGAGTTTTAATGAGCAGTTCTTC
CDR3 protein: CASSLTSGSFNEQFF

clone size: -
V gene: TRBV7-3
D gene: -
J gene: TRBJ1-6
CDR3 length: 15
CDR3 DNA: TGTGCCAGCAGCTTAAACGCGGAATCGAATTCACCCCTCCACTTT
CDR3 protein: CASSLNAESNSPLHF

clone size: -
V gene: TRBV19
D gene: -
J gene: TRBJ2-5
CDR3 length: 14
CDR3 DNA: TGTGCCAGTAGTTTAGACAGGAGTCAAGAGACCCAGTACTTC
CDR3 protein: CASSLDRSQETQYF

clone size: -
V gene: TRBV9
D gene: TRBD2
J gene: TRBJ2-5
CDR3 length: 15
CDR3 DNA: TGTGCCAGCAGCGGCCGCGGGGGGGCGGAAGAGACCCAGTACTTC
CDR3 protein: CASSGRGGAEETQYF

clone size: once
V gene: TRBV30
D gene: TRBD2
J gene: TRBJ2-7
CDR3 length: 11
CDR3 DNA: TGTGCCTGGGGGACTAGTTACGAGCAGTACTTC
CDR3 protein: CAWGTSYEQYF

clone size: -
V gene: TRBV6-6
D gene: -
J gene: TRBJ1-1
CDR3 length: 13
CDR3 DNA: TGTGCCAGCAGTTACGCGGTGCTCGAGGAAGCTTTCTTT
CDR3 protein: CASSYAVLEEAFF

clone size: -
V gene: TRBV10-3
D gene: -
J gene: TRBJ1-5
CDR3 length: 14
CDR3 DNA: TGTGCCATCAGTGAGTTACAGGTGAATCAGCCCCAGCATTTT
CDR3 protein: CAISELQVNQPQHF

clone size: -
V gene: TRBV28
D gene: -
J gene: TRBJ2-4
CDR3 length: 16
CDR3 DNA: TGTGCCAGCAGTTTATGGGGCAACGACGCCAAAAACATTCAGTACTTC
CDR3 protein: CASSLWGNDAKNIQYF

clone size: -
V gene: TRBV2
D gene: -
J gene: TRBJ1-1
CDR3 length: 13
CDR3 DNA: TGTGCCAGCAAGGGCGAGTTAAACACTGAAGCTTTCTTT
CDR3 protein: CASKGELNTEAFF

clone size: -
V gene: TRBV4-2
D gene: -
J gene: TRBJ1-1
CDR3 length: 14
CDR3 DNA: TGTGCCAGCAGCCGAGGGATTTTAGGCACTGAAGCTTTCTTT
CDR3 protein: CASSRGILGTEAFF

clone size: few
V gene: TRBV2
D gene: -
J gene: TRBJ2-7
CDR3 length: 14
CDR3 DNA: TGTGCCAGCATGAAGGGGCAGTTCGTACGCGAGCAGTACTTC
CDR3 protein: CASMKGQFVREQYF

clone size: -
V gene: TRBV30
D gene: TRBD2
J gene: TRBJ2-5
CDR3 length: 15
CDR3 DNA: TGTGCCTGGAGTGTGGCAGCGGGGGGTAGGGGGACCCAGTACTTC
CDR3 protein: CAWSVAAGGRGTQYF

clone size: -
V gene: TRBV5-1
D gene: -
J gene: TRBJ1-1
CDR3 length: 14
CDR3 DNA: TGCGCCAGCAGCGCCGGGACACTGAACACTGAAGCTTTCTTT
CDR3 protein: CASSAGTLNTEAFF

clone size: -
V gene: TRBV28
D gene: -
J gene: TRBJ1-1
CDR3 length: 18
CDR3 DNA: TGTGCCAGCATTCTTACAAAATATCGGGCCAGCCCGAACACTGAAGCTTTCTTT
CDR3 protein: CASILTKYRASPNTEAFF

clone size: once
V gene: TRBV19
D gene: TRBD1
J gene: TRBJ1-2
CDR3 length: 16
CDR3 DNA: TGTGCCAGTAGTCCACAGGGGTCAACCCCTTACTATGGCTACACCTTC
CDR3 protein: CASSPQGSTPYYGYTF

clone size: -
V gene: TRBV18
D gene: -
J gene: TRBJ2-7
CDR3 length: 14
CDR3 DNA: TGTGCCAGCTCACCACCAGCGATAGCGAGGGAGCAGTACTTC
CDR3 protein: CASSPPAIAREQYF

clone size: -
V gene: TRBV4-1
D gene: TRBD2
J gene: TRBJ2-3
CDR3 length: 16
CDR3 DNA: TGCGCCAGCAGCCAGGTACCGGGACTAGCTCCAGATACGCAGTATTTT
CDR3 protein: CASSQVPGLAPDTQYF

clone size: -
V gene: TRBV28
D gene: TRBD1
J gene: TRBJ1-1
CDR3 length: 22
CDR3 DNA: TGTGCCAGCAGCCCGACAGTGGGACAGAAAACCCAGCGGATAATGAGGGGCACTGAAGCTTTCTTT
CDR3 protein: CASSPTVGQKTQRIMRGTEAFF

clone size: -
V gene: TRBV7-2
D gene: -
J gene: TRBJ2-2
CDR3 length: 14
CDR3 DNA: TGTGCCAGCAGCTTAGAGGTAGCGACCGGGGAGCTGTTTTTT
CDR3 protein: CASSLEVATGELFF

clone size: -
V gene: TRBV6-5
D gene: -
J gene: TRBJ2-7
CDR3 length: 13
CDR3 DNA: TGTGCCAGCAGTCCTGACCAACGATACGAGCAGTACTTC
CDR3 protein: CASSPDQRYEQYF

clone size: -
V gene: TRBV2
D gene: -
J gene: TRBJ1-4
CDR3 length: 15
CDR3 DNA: TGTGCCAGCAGTGAAATGGCAGGGGAGGGGAGAAAACTGTTTTTT
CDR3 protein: CASSEMAGEGRKLFF

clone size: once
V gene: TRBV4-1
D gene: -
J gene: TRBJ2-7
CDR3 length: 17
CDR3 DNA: TGCGCCAGCAGCCAAGCCGATTTCTTACCGCAGGCCTACGAGCAGTACTTC
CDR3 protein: CASSQADFLPQAYEQYF

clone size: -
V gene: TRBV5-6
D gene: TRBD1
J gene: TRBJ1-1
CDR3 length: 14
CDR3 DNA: TGTGCCAGCAGCGCAACAGGGGGCGTCACTGAAGCTTTCTTT
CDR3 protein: CASSATGGVTEAFF

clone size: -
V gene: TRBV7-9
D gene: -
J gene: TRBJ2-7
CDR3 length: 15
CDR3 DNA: TGTGCCAGCAGTCCGGAGGGGGCGCCGACCTACGAGCAGTACTTC
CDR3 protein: CASSPEGAPTYEQYF

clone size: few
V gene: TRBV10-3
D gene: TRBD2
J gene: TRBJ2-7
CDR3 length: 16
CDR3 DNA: TGTGCCATCAGTGAGGGACTAACTAGCGGGATTCGAGAGCAGTACTTC
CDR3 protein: CAISEGLTSGIREQYF

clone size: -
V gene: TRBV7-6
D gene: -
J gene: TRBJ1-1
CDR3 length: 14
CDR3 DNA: TGTGCCAGCAGCTGGCGGGGGGGGAACACTGAAGCTTTCTTT
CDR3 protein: CASSWRGGNTEAFF

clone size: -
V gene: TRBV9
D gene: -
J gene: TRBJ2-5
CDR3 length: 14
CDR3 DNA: TGTGCCAGCAGCGCCCCGGACTTGCAAGAGACCCAGTACTTC
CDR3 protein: CASSAPDLQETQYF

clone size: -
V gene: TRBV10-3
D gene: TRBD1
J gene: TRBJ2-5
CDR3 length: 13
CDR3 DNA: TGTGCCATGAGACAGGGTGAAGGGGAGACCCAGTACTTC
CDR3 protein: CAMRQGEGETQYF

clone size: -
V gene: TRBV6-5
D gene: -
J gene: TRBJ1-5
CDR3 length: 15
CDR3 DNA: TGTGCCAGCAGTTACTCCCCCCAGCTCAATCAGCCCCAGCATTTT
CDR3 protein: CASSYSPQLNQPQHF

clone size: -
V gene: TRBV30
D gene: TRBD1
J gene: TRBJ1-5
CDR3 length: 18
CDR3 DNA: TGTGCCTGGAGTGTAAGGGGACAGGGTCTTTCTGGCAATCAGCCCCAGCATTTT
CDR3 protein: CAWSVRGQGLSGNQPQHF

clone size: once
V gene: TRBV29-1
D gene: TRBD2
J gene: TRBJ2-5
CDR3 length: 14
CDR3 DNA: TGCAGCGTTGCAAGGGGTGCGGGAGAAGAGACCCAGTACTTC
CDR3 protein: CSVARGAGEETQYF

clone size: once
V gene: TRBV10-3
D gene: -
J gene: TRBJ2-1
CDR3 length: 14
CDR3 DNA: TGTGCCAGCTACCAGCCGGGCTCCTACAATGAGCAGTTCTTC
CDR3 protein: CASYQPGSYNEQFF

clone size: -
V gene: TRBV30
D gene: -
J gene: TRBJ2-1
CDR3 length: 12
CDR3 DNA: TGTGCCTGGATCCCCTCTTACAATGAGCAGTTCTTC
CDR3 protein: CAWIPSYNEQFF